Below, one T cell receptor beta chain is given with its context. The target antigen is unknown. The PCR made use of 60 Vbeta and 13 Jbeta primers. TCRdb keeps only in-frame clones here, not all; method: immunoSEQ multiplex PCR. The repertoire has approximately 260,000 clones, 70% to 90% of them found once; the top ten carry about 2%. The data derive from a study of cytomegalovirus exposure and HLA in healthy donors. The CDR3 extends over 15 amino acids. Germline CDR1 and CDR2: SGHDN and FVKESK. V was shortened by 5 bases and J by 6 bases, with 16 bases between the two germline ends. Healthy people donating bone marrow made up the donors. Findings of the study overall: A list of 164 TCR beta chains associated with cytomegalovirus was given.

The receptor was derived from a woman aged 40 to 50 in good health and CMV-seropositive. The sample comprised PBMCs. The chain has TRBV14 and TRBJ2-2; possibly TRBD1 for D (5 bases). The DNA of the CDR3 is TGTGCCAGCAGCGACAGACAGTGGGGTGCCGGGGAGCTGTTTTTT. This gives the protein CASSDRQWGAGELFF. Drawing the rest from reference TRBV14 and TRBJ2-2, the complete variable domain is EAGVTQFPSHSVIEKGQTVTLRCDPISGHDNLYWYRRVMGKEIKFLLHFVKESKQDESGMPNNRFLAERTGGTYSTLKVQPAELEDSGVYFCASSDRQWGAGELFFGEGSRLTVL.